The entry below describes one T cell receptor (beta chain). Its antigen remains unknown. This sample stems from a study of cytomegalovirus exposure and HLA in healthy donors. Overall study findings and caveats: Researchers had no immune exposure information except CMV serostatus available.

Primers: 60 Vbeta forward and 13 Jbeta reverse. Clones were sequenced by immunoSEQ multiplex PCR, and TCRdb holds only the in-frame ones, with some missing. The data show some 130,000 clones, 60% to 85% seen once. Sequencing was done on a sample of PBMCs. The TCR originated in a man between 18 and 29 years old in good health and CMV-seronegative.

The CDR3 bases are TGTGCCAGCAGCCAGGGGACACCCTCAACTAATGAAAAACTGTTTTTT. This codes for CASSQGTPSTNEKLFF. The chain recombines TRBV7-9 with TRBJ1-4, with D maybe TRBD1 (6 bases). CDR3 size: 16 residues. The ends were cut back, 5 bases at V and 0 bases at J, with 13 bases in the middle. Germline CDR1 is SEHNR and CDR2 is FQNEAQ (reference sequence).